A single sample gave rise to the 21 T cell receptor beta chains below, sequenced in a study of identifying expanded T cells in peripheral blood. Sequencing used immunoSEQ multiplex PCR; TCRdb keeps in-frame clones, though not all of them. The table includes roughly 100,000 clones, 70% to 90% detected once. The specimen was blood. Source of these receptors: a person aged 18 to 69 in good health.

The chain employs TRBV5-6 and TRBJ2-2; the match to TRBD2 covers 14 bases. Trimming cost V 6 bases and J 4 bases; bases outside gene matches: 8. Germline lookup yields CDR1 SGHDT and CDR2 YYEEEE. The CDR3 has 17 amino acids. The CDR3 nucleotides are TGTGCCAGCATCAAAGGACTAGCGGGGGGCCGCACCGGGGAGCTGTTTTTT. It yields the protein CASIKGLAGGRTGELFF.

This CDR3 reads CASSLGMTRAYEQYF. The CDR3 DNA follows: TGTGCCAGCAGCTTGGGGATGACTAGAGCCTACGAGCAGTACTTC. The chain employs TRBV5-4 and TRBJ2-7; a possible D gene is TRBD2 (6 bases). V lost 0 bases, J lost 2 bases, and 12 bases lay in between. Germline V CDR1 and CDR2: SGHNT, YYREEE (reference sequence). The CDR3 is 15 amino acids.

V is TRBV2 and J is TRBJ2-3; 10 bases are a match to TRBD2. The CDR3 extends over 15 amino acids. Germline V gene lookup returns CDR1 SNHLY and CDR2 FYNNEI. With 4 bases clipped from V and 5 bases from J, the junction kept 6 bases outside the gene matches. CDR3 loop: CASSALAGVVDTQYF. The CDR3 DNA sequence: TGTGCCAGCAGTGCCCTAGCGGGGGTGGTAGATACGCAGTATTTT.

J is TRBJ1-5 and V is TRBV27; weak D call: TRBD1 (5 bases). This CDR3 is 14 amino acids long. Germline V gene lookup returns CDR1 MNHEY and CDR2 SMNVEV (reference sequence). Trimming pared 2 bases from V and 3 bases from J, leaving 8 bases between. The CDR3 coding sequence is TGTGCCAGCAGTTTAACAGGCATCAATCAGCCCCAGCATTTT. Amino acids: CASSLTGINQPQHF.

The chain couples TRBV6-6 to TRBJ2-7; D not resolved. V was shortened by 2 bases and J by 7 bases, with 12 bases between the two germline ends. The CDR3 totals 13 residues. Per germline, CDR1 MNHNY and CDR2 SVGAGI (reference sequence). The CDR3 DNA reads TGTGCCAGCAGTTACGATCTGTCAGTGGAGCAGTACTTC. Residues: CASSYDLSVEQYF.

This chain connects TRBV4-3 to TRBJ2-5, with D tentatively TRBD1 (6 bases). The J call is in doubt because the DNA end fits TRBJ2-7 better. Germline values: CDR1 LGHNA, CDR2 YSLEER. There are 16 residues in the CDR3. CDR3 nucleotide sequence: TGCGCCAGCAGCCAAGTGAACTCGGACAGAGCCTACGAGCAGTACTTC. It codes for CASSQVNSDRAYEQYF.

The CDR3 DNA follows: TGTGCCAGCAGCTACTACACGGACGGTTGGACCGGGGAGCTGTTTTTT. Protein product: CASSYYTDGWTGELFF. V and J are TRBV5-6 and TRBJ2-2; no firm D call. Germline-derived CDR1 and CDR2 are SGHDT and YYEEEE. The V gene lost 3 bases and the J gene lost 5 bases, with 17 bases spanning the gap. The length of the CDR3 is 16 residues.

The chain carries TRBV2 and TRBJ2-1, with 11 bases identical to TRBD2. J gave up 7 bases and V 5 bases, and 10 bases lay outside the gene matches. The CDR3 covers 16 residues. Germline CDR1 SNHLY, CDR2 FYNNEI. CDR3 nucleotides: TGTGCCAGCAGTTCTATTAGCGGGGGGGCCGGAAATGAGCAGTTCTTC. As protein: CASSSISGGAGNEQFF.

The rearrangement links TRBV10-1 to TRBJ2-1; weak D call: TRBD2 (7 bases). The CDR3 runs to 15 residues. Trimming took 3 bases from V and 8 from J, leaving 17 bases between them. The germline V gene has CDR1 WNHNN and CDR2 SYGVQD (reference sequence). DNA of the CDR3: TGCGCCAGCAGTGATCGGGGGGCCCTGGGCTATGAGCAGTTCTTC. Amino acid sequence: CASSDRGALGYEQFF.

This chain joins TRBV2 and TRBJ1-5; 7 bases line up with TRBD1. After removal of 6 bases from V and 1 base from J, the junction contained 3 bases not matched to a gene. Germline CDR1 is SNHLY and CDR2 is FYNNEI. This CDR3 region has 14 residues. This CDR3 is CASSPTGSNQPQHF. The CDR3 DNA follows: TGTGCCAGCAGCCCGACAGGGAGCAATCAGCCCCAGCATTTT.

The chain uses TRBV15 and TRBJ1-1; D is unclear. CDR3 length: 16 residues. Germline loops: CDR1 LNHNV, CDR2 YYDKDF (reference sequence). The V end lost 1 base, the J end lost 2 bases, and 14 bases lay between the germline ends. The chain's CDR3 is CATSRGGFDLNTEAFF. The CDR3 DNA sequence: TGTGCCACCAGCAGAGGCGGATTCGACCTTAACACTGAAGCTTTCTTT.

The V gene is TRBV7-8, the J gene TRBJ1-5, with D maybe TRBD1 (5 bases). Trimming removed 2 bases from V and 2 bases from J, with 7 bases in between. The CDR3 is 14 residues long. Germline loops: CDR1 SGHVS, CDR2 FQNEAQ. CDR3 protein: CASSLRGGNQPQHF. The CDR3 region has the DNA TGTGCCAGCAGCTTAAGGGGAGGCAATCAGCCCCAGCATTTT.

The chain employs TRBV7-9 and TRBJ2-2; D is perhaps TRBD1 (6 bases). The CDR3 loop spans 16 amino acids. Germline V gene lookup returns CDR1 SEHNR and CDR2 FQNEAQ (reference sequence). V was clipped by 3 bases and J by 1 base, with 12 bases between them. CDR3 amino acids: CASSFADSLNTGELFF. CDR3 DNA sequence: TGTGCCAGCAGCTTCGCGGACAGCTTGAACACCGGGGAGCTGTTTTTT.

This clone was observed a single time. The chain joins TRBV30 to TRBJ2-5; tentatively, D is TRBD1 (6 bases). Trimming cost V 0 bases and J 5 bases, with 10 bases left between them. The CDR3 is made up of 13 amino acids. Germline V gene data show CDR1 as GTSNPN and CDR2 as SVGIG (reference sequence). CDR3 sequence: CAWSVQGGETQYF. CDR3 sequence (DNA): TGTGCCTGGAGTGTACAGGGTGGGGAGACCCAGTACTTC.

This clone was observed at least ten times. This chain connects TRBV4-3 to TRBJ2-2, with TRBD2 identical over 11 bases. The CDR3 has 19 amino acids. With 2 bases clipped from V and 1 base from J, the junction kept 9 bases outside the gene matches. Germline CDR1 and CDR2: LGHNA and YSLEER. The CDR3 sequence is CASSQIGLAGELNTGELFF. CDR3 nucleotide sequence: TGCGCCAGCAGCCAAATAGGACTAGCGGGCGAACTGAACACCGGGGAGCTGTTTTTT.

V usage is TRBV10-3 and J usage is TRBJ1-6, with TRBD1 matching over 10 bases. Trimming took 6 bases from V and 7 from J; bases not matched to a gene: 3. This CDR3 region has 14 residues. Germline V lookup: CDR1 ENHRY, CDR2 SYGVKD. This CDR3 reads CAIRPDRGNSPLHF. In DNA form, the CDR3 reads TGTGCCATCAGGCCGGACAGGGGGAATTCACCCCTCCACTTT.

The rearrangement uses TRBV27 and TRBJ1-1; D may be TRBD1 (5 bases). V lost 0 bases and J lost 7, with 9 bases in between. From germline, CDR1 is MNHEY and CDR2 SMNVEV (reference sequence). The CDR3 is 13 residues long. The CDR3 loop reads CASSLSQGSEAFF. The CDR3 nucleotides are TGTGCCAGCAGTTTATCGCAGGGTAGTGAAGCTTTCTTT.

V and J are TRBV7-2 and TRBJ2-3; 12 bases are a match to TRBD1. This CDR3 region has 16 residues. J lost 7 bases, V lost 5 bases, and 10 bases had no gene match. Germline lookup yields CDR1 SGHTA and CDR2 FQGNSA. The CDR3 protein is CASSPVPGQGANTQYF. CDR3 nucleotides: TGTGCCAGCAGCCCTGTCCCGGGACAGGGGGCGAATACGCAGTATTTT.

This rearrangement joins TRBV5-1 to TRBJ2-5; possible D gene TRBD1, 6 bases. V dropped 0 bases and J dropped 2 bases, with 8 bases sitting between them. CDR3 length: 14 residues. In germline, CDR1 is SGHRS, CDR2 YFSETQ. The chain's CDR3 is CASSLVGQQETQYF. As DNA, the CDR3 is TGCGCCAGCAGCTTGGTTGGACAGCAAGAGACCCAGTACTTC.

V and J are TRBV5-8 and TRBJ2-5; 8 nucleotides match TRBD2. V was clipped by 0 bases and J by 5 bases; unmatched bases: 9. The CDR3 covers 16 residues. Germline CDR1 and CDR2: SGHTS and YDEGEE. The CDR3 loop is CASSLGAGGTEETQYF. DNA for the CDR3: TGTGCCAGCAGCTTGGGGGCGGGGGGCACTGAGGAGACCCAGTACTTC.

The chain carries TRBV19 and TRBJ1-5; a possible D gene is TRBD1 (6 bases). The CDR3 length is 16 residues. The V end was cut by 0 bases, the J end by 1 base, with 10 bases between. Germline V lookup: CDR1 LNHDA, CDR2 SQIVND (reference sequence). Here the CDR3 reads CASSIEGAWSNQPQHF. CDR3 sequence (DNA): TGTGCCAGTAGTATAGAGGGGGCGTGGAGCAATCAGCCCCAGCATTTT.